The next 20 T cell receptor beta chains were all read from a single sample in a study of blood T cells in healthy people across ages. The use of a sample-barcoded 5' primer and a J-beta primer mix characterized a second PCR of roughly 6 to 11 cycles. MiXCR, applied by TCRdb to the 5' RACE reads, yields one record per CDR3 protein. The table has about a million distinct CDR3 sequences, around two fifths seen once. The specimen sequenced was blood. The receptors were sampled from a man aged 18-30 years in good health.

V gene TRBV20-1 combines with J gene TRBJ1-1; D not resolved. The CDR3 totals 13 residues. Germline-derived CDR1 and CDR2 are DFQATT and SNEGSKA (reference sequence). Trimming took 4 bases from V and 4 from J, leaving 13 bases between them. The CDR3 sequence is CSANLGRVTEAFF. The CDR3 DNA is TGCAGTGCTAACCTAGGTCGGGTCACTGAAGCTTTCTTT.

This clonotype has only a few counts. The chain is built from TRBV9 and TRBJ2-3; maybe TRBD2 (6 bases). Germline V gene data show CDR1 as SGDLS and CDR2 as YYNGEE. The CDR3 is 15 amino acids. V dropped 3 bases and J dropped 3 bases, with 14 bases sitting between them. The CDR3 spells CASSGSGTQTDTQYF. Here the CDR3 DNA reads TGTGCCAGCAGCGGTTCCGGGACTCAAACAGATACGCAGTATTTT.

This clonotype is a singleton in its sample. This chain connects TRBV6-2 or TRBV6-3 to TRBJ1-2; D may be TRBD1 (6 bases). The CDR3 contains 13 residues. Germline V gene data show CDR1 as MNHEY and CDR2 as SVGEGT. Trimming pared 8 bases from V and 7 bases from J, leaving 17 bases between. The DNA of the CDR3 is TGTGCCAGCCTGGACCCACAGGGACCTGGCTACACCTTC. Translating it yields CASLDPQGPGYTF.

V gene TRBV3-1 combines with J gene TRBJ2-2; D is uncertain. Germline V gene sequence: CDR1 LGHDT, CDR2 YNNKEL (reference sequence). The length of the CDR3 is 17 residues. The germline V and J ends were trimmed by 1 base and 0 bases, with 12 bases remaining between them. The DNA for the CDR3 is TGTGCCAGCAGCCAAGTGGGTACAGAAACGAACACCGGGGAGCTGTTTTTT. It specifies CASSQVGTETNTGELFF.

The rearrangement links TRBV7-8 to TRBJ1-5; D possibly corresponds to TRBD1 (6 bases). Germline CDR1 reads SGHVS; CDR2 reads FQNEAQ. The CDR3 consists of 17 residues. Trimming shortened V by 1 base and J by 0 bases, and 13 bases separated the two germline ends. In DNA form, the CDR3 reads TGTGCCAGCAGCTTAGGTTCGGGGGCGGGTAGCAATCAGCCCCAGCATTTT. Its protein product is CASSLGSGAGSNQPQHF.

The V gene is TRBV5-1, the J gene TRBJ2-3; D remains ambiguous. The CDR3 loop spans 13 amino acids. The V gene's germline CDR1 is SGHRS and CDR2 YFSETQ. Trimming stripped 3 bases from V and 1 base from J, with 6 bases between. The DNA of the CDR3 is TGCGCCAGCAGCTGGAGAGGCACAGATACGCAGTATTTT. Residues: CASSWRGTDTQYF.

Only a few counts were recorded for this clonotype. The J gene is TRBJ2-1, the V gene TRBV2; TRBD2 matches 9 bases. Per germline, CDR1 SNHLY and CDR2 FYNNEI. With 10 bases clipped from V and 0 bases from J, the junction kept 4 bases outside the gene matches. The length of the CDR3 is 14 residues. The CDR3 reads CATLAGSSYNEQFF. CDR3 sequence (DNA): TGTGCCACCCTAGCGGGGAGCTCCTACAATGAGCAGTTCTTC.

The chain has TRBV7-2 and TRBJ2-1; tentatively, D is TRBD2 (6 bases). Germline V gene lookup returns CDR1 SGHTA and CDR2 FQGNSA. V lost 1 base and J 7 bases, leaving 11 bases between the germline ends. This CDR3 is 14 amino acids long. CDR3 sequence (DNA): TGTGCCAGCAGCTTAGTGGGCGGGAAAAATGAGCAGTTCTTC. Residues: CASSLVGGKNEQFF.

The rearrangement uses TRBV12-3 or TRBV12-4 and TRBJ1-2; 7 bases agree with TRBD1. The trim removed 6 bases at V and 2 bases at J, leaving 6 bases unmatched. CDR3 size: 14 residues. CDR3 in amino acids: CASRGDSRNYGYTF. The CDR3 DNA reads TGTGCCAGCAGGGGGGACAGTCGAAACTATGGCTACACCTTC.

On this clonotype itself: One junction end disagrees with the germline gene, perhaps due to a read error. The chain links TRBV19 to TRBJ2-1; D might be TRBD2 (5 bases). The CDR3 sequence is 13 residues long. CDR1 is LNHDA, CDR2 SQIVND, per germline (reference sequence). CDR3 DNA sequence: TGTGCCAGCAGCGCGGGCGCCTACAATGGGCAGTTCTTC. Its protein product is CASSAGAYNGQFF.

Turning to this clonotype: One junction end does not reproduce the germline sequence, and a read error may be involved. The chain uses TRBV4-3 and TRBJ2-2; 9 bases are a match to TRBD2. Germline CDR1 LGHNA, CDR2 YSLEER. The length of the CDR3 is 18 residues. The DNA for the CDR3 is TGCGCCAGCAGGCAAGATCTTTTAGCGGGGGTCCACACCGGGGAGCTGTTTTTT. It codes for CASRQDLLAGVHTGELFF.

The gene calls are TRBV4-3 and TRBJ1-4, with D possibly matching TRBD1 (6 bases). The CDR3 covers 17 residues. Germline V CDR1 and CDR2: LGHNA, YSLEER. V lost 0 bases to trimming and J lost 0 bases, with 11 bases between them. DNA for the CDR3: TGCGCCAGCAGCCAAGATCTGGACAGCGCAACTAATGAAAAACTGTTTTTT. This encodes CASSQDLDSATNEKLFF.

The chain employs TRBV12-3 or TRBV12-4 and TRBJ1-5, with 8 bases fitting TRBD1. The ends lost 6 bases at V and 6 bases at J; junction bases unmatched: 7. This CDR3 spans 14 amino acids. CDR3 residues: CASRLGQAIQPQHF. The CDR3 DNA reads as TGTGCCAGCAGGTTGGGACAGGCCATTCAGCCCCAGCATTTT.

On this clonotype: The junction does not match germline at one end; this may be a read error. J is TRBJ2-5 and V is TRBV5-1, with TRBD1 as a possible D gene (6 bases). Germline V CDR1 and CDR2: SGHRS, YFSETQ. The CDR3 has 17 amino acids. CDR3 residues: CTSSLGAARTNQETQYF. The CDR3 DNA is TGCACCAGCAGCTTGGGGGCGGCCAGAACGAACCAAGAGACCCAGTACTTT.

This clonotype was detected only a few times. CDR3 amino acids: CSAGSGGGYQPQHF. Here the CDR3 DNA reads TGCAGTGCCGGGAGTGGGGGAGGATATCAGCCCCAGCATTTT. This chain uses TRBV20-1 with TRBJ1-5, with D perhaps TRBD1 (5 bases). The germline gives CDR1 DFQATT, CDR2 SNEGSKA (reference sequence). The CDR3 spans 14 residues. The V end was cut by 6 bases, the J end by 5 bases, with 17 bases between.

The chain recombines TRBV10-3 with TRBJ2-3, with D unresolved. Germline CDR1 is ENHRY and CDR2 is SYGVKD. The V gene lost 7 bases and the J gene lost 2 bases, with 10 bases spanning the gap. The CDR3 is 13 amino acids. The CDR3 reads CAITGRTTDTQYF. In DNA form, the CDR3 reads TGTGCCATCACCGGACGGACCACAGATACGCAGTATTTT.

This clonotype was seen a few times. The V and J genes are TRBV10-3 and TRBJ2-2, with D perhaps assigned TRBD1 or TRBD2 (5 bases each). The germline V gene encodes CDR1 ENHRY and CDR2 SYGVKD. The CDR3 extends over 13 amino acids. The V end was cut by 10 bases, the J end by 4 bases, with 13 bases between. CDR3 residues: CATGRGGTGELFF. The CDR3 nucleotides are TGTGCCACCGGTCGGGGCGGCACCGGGGAGCTGTTTTTT.

The rearrangement uses TRBV11-1 and TRBJ2-3; the D is unclear. V lost 3 bases to trimming and J lost 0 bases, with 7 bases between them. CDR1 is SGHAT, CDR2 FQDESV, per germline (reference sequence). The length of the CDR3 is 14 residues. This CDR3 is CASSFRRSTDTQYF. DNA of the CDR3: TGTGCCAGCAGCTTCCGGAGAAGCACAGATACGCAGTATTTT. Full variable domain (outside the CDR3, taken from reference TRBV11-1 and TRBJ2-3): EAEVAQSPRYKITEKSQAVAFWCDPISGHATLYWYRQILGQGPELLVQFQDESVVDDSQLPKDRFSAERLKGVDSTLKIQPAELGDSAMYLCASSFRRSTDTQYFGPGTRLTVL.

The genes are TRBV13 and TRBJ1-4; weak D call: TRBD1 (6 bases). CDR1 is PRHDT and CDR2 is FYEKMQ in the germline V gene (reference sequence). Between the trimmed V and J ends, which lost 5 bases and 7 bases, there was a span of 17 bases. This CDR3 is 15 amino acids long. The CDR3 region has the DNA TGTGCCAGCAGCCCCCACAGGGAAGATGGTGAAAAACTGTTTTTT. It specifies CASSPHREDGEKLFF. The complete variable domain, with remaining parts taken from reference TRBV13 and TRBJ1-4, reads AAGVIQSPRHLIKEKRETATLKCYPIPRHDTVYWYQQGPGQDPQFLISFYEKMQSDKGSIPDRFSAQQFSDYHSELNMSSLELGDSALYFCASSPHREDGEKLFFGSGTQLSVL.

Worth noting for this clonotype: One end of the junction is discordant with germline, which a read error may explain. CDR3 region: CASSLEVGPYYGQYF. For the CDR3, the DNA is TGTGCCAGCAGCTTAGAAGTGGGGCCCTACTACGGGCAGTACTTC. The V call is TRBV7-2, the J call TRBJ2-7; TRBD1 is a possible D gene (5 bases). This CDR3 spans 15 amino acids. The germline V gene has CDR1 SGHTA and CDR2 FQGNSA.